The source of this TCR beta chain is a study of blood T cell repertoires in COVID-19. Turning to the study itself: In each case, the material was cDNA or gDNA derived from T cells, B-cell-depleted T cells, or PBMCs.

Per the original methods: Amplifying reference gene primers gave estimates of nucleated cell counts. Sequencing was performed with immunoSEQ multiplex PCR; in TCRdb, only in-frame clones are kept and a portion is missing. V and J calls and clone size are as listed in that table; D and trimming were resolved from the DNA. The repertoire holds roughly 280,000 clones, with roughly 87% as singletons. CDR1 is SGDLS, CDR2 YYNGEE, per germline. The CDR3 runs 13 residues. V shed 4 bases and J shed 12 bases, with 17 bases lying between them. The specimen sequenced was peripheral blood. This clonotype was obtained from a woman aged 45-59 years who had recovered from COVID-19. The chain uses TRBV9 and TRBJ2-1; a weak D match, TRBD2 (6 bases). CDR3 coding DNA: TGTGCCAGCAGCTCCCCCAGGACGCGGGGGCAGTTCTTC. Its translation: CASSSPRTRGQFF.